This entry is about one T cell receptor (beta chain). Its antigen is unknown. This sample was included in a study of T cell responses to AZD1222 COVID-19 vaccine. Study-wide background: Some second doses came at about 4 weeks and others at about 12 weeks; these were pooled. Notes on the study in general: The sample set comprised mostly white British donors with more females, and clonal diversity was possibly underestimated. Spike-specific TCR breadth and depth went up after people got two AZD1222 doses.

Clones were read by immunoSEQ multiplex PCR, and TCRdb kept only the in-frame ones, dropping some. This table holds some 84,000 clones, 80% to 90% found once. This CDR3 is built from 16 residues. The trim removed 2 bases at V and 5 bases at J, leaving 12 bases unmatched. From germline, CDR1 is MNHEY and CDR2 SMNVEV (reference sequence). Sample: peripheral blood, taken on day 0 of AZD1222 vaccination. The receptor was derived from an adult in good health. The chain links TRBV27 to TRBJ2-7; 7 bases align to TRBD1. DNA of the CDR3: TGTGCCAGCAGTTTAAGTCATTACAGGGGTCTCGACGAGCAGTACTTC. Its translation is CASSLSHYRGLDEQYF.